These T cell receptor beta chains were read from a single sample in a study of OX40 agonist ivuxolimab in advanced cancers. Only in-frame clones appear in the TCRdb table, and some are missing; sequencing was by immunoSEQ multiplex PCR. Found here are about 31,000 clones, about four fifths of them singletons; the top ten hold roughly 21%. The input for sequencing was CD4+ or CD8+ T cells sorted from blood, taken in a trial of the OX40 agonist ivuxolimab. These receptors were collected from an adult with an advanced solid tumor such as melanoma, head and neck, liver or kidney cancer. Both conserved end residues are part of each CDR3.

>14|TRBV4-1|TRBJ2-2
CASSQGRLTGELFF
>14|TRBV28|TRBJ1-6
CASREGRYNSPLHF
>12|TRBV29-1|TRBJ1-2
CSVDRDNYGYTF
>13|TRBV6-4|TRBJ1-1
CASSDAGQRGDFF
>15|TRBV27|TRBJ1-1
CASSLSVQGNTEAFF
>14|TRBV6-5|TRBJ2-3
CASREGTSGGTQYF
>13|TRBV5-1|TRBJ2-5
CASSSDGLGTQYF
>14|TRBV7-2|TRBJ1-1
CASSTYRVNTEAFF
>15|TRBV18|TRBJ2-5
CASSPRPGGQETQYF
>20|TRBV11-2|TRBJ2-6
CASSLEVRTSGTPWANVLTF
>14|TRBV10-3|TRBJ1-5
CAISDPGAGQPQHF
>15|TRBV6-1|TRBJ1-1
CASSGGQAGGTEAFF
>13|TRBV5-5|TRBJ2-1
CASSLAAINEQFF
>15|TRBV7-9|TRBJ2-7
CATDGEGAGGREQYF
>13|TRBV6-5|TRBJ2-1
CASRRQGRDEQFF
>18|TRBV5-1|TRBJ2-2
CASSLVPGTGAALGELFF
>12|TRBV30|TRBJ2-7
CAWSVRPEGQYF
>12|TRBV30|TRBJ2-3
CAWTGDTDTQYF